These T cell receptor beta chains were read from a single sample in a study of cytotoxic CD8 clonotypes in ibrutinib-treated CLL. Sequencing was performed with immunoSEQ multiplex PCR; in TCRdb, only in-frame clones are kept and a portion is missing. The profile shows 65,000 to 85,000 clones, 90% of them singletons. The specimen was PBMCs, collected after 12 months of ibrutinib treatment. These receptors were obtained from a human donor with chronic lymphocytic leukemia. CDR3s include the opening cysteine and the closing phenylalanine or tryptophan. The D gene is left open where the match is weak. Clone sizes are given selectively: once, few, many, or a class where the clone is expanded.

CDR3aa: CASSFSGANVLTF
CDR3nt: TGTGCCAGCAGCTTCTCTGGGGCCAACGTCCTGACTTTC
j_gene: TRBJ2-6
d_gene: -
abundance: -
v_gene: TRBV11-1

CDR3aa: CASSHVLAEYNEQFF
CDR3nt: TGTGCCAGCAGCCATGTACTAGCGGAGTACAATGAGCAGTTCTTC
j_gene: TRBJ2-1
d_gene: TRBD2
abundance: -
v_gene: TRBV14

CDR3aa: CASGGGLDTGELFF
CDR3nt: TGTGCCAGCGGCGGTGGGCTCGACACCGGGGAGCTGTTTTTT
j_gene: TRBJ2-2
d_gene: -
abundance: -
v_gene: TRBV9

CDR3aa: CASSPTWGPTNEKLFF
CDR3nt: TGTGCCAGCAGCCCGACATGGGGGCCAACTAATGAAAAACTGTTTTTT
j_gene: TRBJ1-4
d_gene: -
abundance: -
v_gene: TRBV7-8

CDR3aa: CASSLRVLTGSYNEQFF
CDR3nt: TGTGCCAGCAGCTTAAGGGTATTGACAGGGAGCTACAATGAGCAGTTCTTC
j_gene: TRBJ2-1
d_gene: TRBD1
abundance: -
v_gene: TRBV7-3

CDR3aa: CASSPYSGSLSYEQYF
CDR3nt: TGTGCCAGCAGTCCATATAGCGGGAGCCTCTCCTACGAGCAGTACTTC
j_gene: TRBJ2-7
d_gene: TRBD2
abundance: -
v_gene: TRBV27

CDR3aa: CASSLGRDRGETQYF
CDR3nt: TGTGCCAGCAGCTTAGGCCGGGACAGAGGGGAGACCCAGTACTTC
j_gene: TRBJ2-5
d_gene: TRBD1
abundance: -
v_gene: TRBV7-2

CDR3aa: CASSLRTSGNYEQYF
CDR3nt: TGCGCCAGCAGCCTTAGGACTAGCGGTAACTACGAGCAGTACTTC
j_gene: TRBJ2-7
d_gene: TRBD2
abundance: -
v_gene: TRBV4-3

CDR3aa: CASSLWGSRETQYF
CDR3nt: TGTGCCAGCAGCTTATGGGGGAGTCGGGAGACCCAGTACTTC
j_gene: TRBJ2-5
d_gene: -
abundance: once
v_gene: TRBV7-2

CDR3aa: CASSIRDLFWGRRSGYTF
CDR3nt: TGTGCCAGTAGTATAAGGGACCTTTTTTGGGGGAGAAGGAGTGGCTACACCTTC
j_gene: TRBJ1-2
d_gene: -
abundance: -
v_gene: TRBV19

CDR3aa: CASSIRDYRAYNEQFF
CDR3nt: TGTGCCAGTAGTATCCGGGACTACCGGGCGTACAATGAGCAGTTCTTC
j_gene: TRBJ2-1
d_gene: TRBD2
abundance: -
v_gene: TRBV19

CDR3aa: CASMTGVTSAEAFF
CDR3nt: TGTGCCAGCATGACAGGGGTCACCAGCGCTGAAGCTTTCTTT
j_gene: TRBJ1-1
d_gene: TRBD1
abundance: -
v_gene: TRBV7-8

CDR3aa: CASSPRTENTEAFF
CDR3nt: TGTGCCAGCTCACCACGCACCGAGAACACTGAAGCTTTCTTT
j_gene: TRBJ1-1
d_gene: -
abundance: once
v_gene: TRBV18

CDR3aa: CASRHGQVHEQYF
CDR3nt: TGTGCCAGCAGACACGGACAGGTCCACGAGCAGTACTTC
j_gene: TRBJ2-7
d_gene: TRBD1
abundance: -
v_gene: TRBV6-1

CDR3aa: CASGRGVSSYEQYF
CDR3nt: TGTGCCAGCGGGCGGGGGGTGAGCTCCTACGAGCAGTACTTC
j_gene: TRBJ2-7
d_gene: TRBD2
abundance: -
v_gene: TRBV5-6

CDR3aa: CASSVLLGGEQYF
CDR3nt: TGTGCCAGCAGCGTCCTCCTGGGTGGGGAGCAGTACTTC
j_gene: TRBJ2-7
d_gene: -
abundance: -
v_gene: TRBV9

CDR3aa: CASSLVQAGGEKLFF
CDR3nt: TGTGCCAGCAGCTTAGTTCAGGCAGGCGGGGAAAAACTGTTTTTT
j_gene: TRBJ1-4
d_gene: -
abundance: -
v_gene: TRBV7-2

CDR3aa: CASSARQGSVGTEAFF
CDR3nt: TGTGCCAGCAGCGCCCGACAGGGATCTGTGGGCACTGAAGCTTTCTTT
j_gene: TRBJ1-1
d_gene: TRBD1
abundance: once
v_gene: TRBV5-5

CDR3aa: CASSFSSTKTQYF
CDR3nt: TGTGCCAGCAGCTTTTCGTCCACAAAGACCCAGTACTTC
j_gene: TRBJ2-5
d_gene: -
abundance: -
v_gene: TRBV7-6

CDR3aa: CASRRNWAGGYTF
CDR3nt: TGTGCCAGCAGAAGAAACTGGGCCGGGGGCTACACCTTC
j_gene: TRBJ1-2
d_gene: -
abundance: once
v_gene: TRBV6-5

CDR3aa: CASRSGYNQPQHF
CDR3nt: TGTGCCAGCAGGTCCGGCTACAATCAGCCCCAGCATTTT
j_gene: TRBJ1-5
d_gene: -
abundance: few
v_gene: TRBV2

CDR3aa: CSVEAWARGIANYGYTF
CDR3nt: TGCAGCGTTGAAGCGTGGGCCAGGGGGATAGCTAACTATGGCTACACCTTC
j_gene: TRBJ1-2
d_gene: TRBD1
abundance: -
v_gene: TRBV29-1

CDR3aa: CAISSGRAHNEQFF
CDR3nt: TGTGCCATATCAAGCGGGAGGGCCCATAATGAGCAGTTCTTC
j_gene: TRBJ2-1
d_gene: TRBD2
abundance: -
v_gene: TRBV30

CDR3aa: CASSSSGLALEGLLKTQYF
CDR3nt: TGTGCCAGCAGTTCCTCGGGACTAGCCCTAGAGGGGTTGTTAAAGACCCAGTACTTC
j_gene: TRBJ2-5
d_gene: TRBD2
abundance: once
v_gene: TRBV27

CDR3aa: CASSPSPGPTEYSNQPQHF
CDR3nt: TGTGCCAGCTCACCCTCCCCGGGACCGACGGAGTATAGCAATCAGCCCCAGCATTTT
j_gene: TRBJ1-5
d_gene: -
abundance: once
v_gene: TRBV18

CDR3aa: CASSSTRSSYNEQFF
CDR3nt: TGTGCCAGCAGCTCCACCCGAAGCTCCTACAATGAGCAGTTCTTC
j_gene: TRBJ2-1
d_gene: -
abundance: -
v_gene: TRBV7-2

CDR3aa: CASSLQGLPTDTQYF
CDR3nt: TGTGCCAGCAGCTTACAGGGACTACCCACAGATACGCAGTATTTT
j_gene: TRBJ2-3
d_gene: TRBD2
abundance: -
v_gene: TRBV13

CDR3aa: CASREGPGQGYEQYF
CDR3nt: TGTGCCAGCAGGGAGGGACCGGGACAGGGGTACGAGCAGTACTTC
j_gene: TRBJ2-7
d_gene: TRBD1
abundance: -
v_gene: TRBV6-5

CDR3aa: CASSRALNTEAFF
CDR3nt: TGTGCCAGCAGCAGGGCTTTGAACACTGAAGCTTTCTTT
j_gene: TRBJ1-1
d_gene: -
abundance: -
v_gene: TRBV14

CDR3aa: CASSGASLDTQYF
CDR3nt: TGTGCCAGCAGCGGCGCGTCGTTGGATACGCAGTATTTT
j_gene: TRBJ2-3
d_gene: -
abundance: -
v_gene: TRBV9

CDR3aa: CASSFVRGGTEAFF
CDR3nt: TGTGCCAGCAGCTTCGTCCGGGGCGGGACTGAAGCTTTCTTT
j_gene: TRBJ1-1
d_gene: -
abundance: -
v_gene: TRBV7-9

CDR3aa: CASSLETGYSNQPQHF
CDR3nt: TGTGCCAGCAGCTTAGAGACAGGCTATAGCAATCAGCCCCAGCATTTT
j_gene: TRBJ1-5
d_gene: -
abundance: once
v_gene: TRBV7-2

CDR3aa: CASGLNSSYEQYF
CDR3nt: TGTGCTAGTGGTTTAAATAGCTCCTACGAGCAGTACTTC
j_gene: TRBJ2-7
d_gene: -
abundance: -
v_gene: TRBV12-5

CDR3aa: CASSWTSGSDEQFF
CDR3nt: TGTGCCAGCAGTTGGACTAGCGGGAGCGATGAGCAGTTCTTC
j_gene: TRBJ2-1
d_gene: TRBD2
abundance: -
v_gene: TRBV7-3

CDR3aa: CASSLTGGYGYTF
CDR3nt: TGTGCCAGCAGTTTAACGGGGGGCTATGGCTACACCTTC
j_gene: TRBJ1-2
d_gene: -
abundance: -
v_gene: TRBV28

CDR3aa: CASSSLAVAERTQYF
CDR3nt: TGTGCCAGCAGCTCATTAGCGGTGGCGGAGCGGACCCAGTACTTC
j_gene: TRBJ2-5
d_gene: -
abundance: -
v_gene: TRBV7-2

CDR3aa: CASSGQGYRAETQYF
CDR3nt: TGTGCCAGCAGTGGTCAGGGGTATAGGGCAGAGACCCAGTACTTC
j_gene: TRBJ2-5
d_gene: -
abundance: few
v_gene: TRBV6-1

CDR3aa: CASSLDRAADTQYF
CDR3nt: TGTGCCAGCAGCTTAGATCGGGCGGCAGATACGCAGTATTTT
j_gene: TRBJ2-3
d_gene: -
abundance: -
v_gene: TRBV7-2

CDR3aa: CASSLTIRTANTEAFF
CDR3nt: TGTGCCAGCAGCTTGACTATTAGGACAGCAAACACTGAAGCTTTCTTT
j_gene: TRBJ1-1
d_gene: -
abundance: few
v_gene: TRBV7-8

CDR3aa: CASSAPRGGEDGYTF
CDR3nt: TGTGCCAGCAGTGCCCCCCGGGGAGGGGAGGATGGCTACACCTTC
j_gene: TRBJ1-2
d_gene: -
abundance: -
v_gene: TRBV28

CDR3aa: CASSEARRTANTGELFF
CDR3nt: TGTGCCAGCAGTGAAGCGAGGAGGACAGCGAACACCGGGGAGCTGTTTTTT
j_gene: TRBJ2-2
d_gene: -
abundance: -
v_gene: TRBV6-1

CDR3aa: CASSLVMGLSSYEQYF
CDR3nt: TGTGCCAGCAGCTTAGTAATGGGTCTGAGCTCCTACGAGCAGTACTTC
j_gene: TRBJ2-7
d_gene: -
abundance: -
v_gene: TRBV7-2

CDR3aa: CASSSVAGTSGMVGTGELFF
CDR3nt: TGTGCCAGCAGTTCAGTGGCCGGGACTAGCGGGATGGTGGGCACCGGGGAGCTGTTTTTT
j_gene: TRBJ2-2
d_gene: TRBD2
abundance: -
v_gene: TRBV27

CDR3aa: CASSLGNYGYTF
CDR3nt: TGTGCCAGCAGCTTAGGAAACTATGGCTACACCTTC
j_gene: TRBJ1-2
d_gene: -
abundance: -
v_gene: TRBV7-3

CDR3aa: CSVERRGNYNEQFF
CDR3nt: TGCAGCGTTGAACGGCGCGGGAACTACAATGAGCAGTTCTTC
j_gene: TRBJ2-1
d_gene: -
abundance: -
v_gene: TRBV29-1

CDR3aa: CASGFGAMSNQPQHF
CDR3nt: TGTGCTAGTGGTTTCGGGGCCATGAGCAATCAGCCCCAGCATTTT
j_gene: TRBJ1-5
d_gene: -
abundance: -
v_gene: TRBV12-5